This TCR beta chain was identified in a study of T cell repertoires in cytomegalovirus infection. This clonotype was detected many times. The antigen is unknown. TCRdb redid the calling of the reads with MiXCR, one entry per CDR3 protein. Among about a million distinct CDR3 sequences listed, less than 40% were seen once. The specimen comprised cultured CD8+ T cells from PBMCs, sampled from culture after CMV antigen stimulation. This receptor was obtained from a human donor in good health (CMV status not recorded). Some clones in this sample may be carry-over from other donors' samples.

The CDR3 here is CASSLLAASSYNEQFF. CDR3 bases: TGTGCCAGCAGCTTACTAGCGGCGAGCTCCTACAATGAGCAGTTCTTC. This chain joins TRBV12-3 or TRBV12-4 and TRBJ2-1; 8 bases fit TRBD2. The CDR3 length is 16 residues. Trimming removed 6 bases from V and 0 bases from J; junction bases left unmatched: 7.